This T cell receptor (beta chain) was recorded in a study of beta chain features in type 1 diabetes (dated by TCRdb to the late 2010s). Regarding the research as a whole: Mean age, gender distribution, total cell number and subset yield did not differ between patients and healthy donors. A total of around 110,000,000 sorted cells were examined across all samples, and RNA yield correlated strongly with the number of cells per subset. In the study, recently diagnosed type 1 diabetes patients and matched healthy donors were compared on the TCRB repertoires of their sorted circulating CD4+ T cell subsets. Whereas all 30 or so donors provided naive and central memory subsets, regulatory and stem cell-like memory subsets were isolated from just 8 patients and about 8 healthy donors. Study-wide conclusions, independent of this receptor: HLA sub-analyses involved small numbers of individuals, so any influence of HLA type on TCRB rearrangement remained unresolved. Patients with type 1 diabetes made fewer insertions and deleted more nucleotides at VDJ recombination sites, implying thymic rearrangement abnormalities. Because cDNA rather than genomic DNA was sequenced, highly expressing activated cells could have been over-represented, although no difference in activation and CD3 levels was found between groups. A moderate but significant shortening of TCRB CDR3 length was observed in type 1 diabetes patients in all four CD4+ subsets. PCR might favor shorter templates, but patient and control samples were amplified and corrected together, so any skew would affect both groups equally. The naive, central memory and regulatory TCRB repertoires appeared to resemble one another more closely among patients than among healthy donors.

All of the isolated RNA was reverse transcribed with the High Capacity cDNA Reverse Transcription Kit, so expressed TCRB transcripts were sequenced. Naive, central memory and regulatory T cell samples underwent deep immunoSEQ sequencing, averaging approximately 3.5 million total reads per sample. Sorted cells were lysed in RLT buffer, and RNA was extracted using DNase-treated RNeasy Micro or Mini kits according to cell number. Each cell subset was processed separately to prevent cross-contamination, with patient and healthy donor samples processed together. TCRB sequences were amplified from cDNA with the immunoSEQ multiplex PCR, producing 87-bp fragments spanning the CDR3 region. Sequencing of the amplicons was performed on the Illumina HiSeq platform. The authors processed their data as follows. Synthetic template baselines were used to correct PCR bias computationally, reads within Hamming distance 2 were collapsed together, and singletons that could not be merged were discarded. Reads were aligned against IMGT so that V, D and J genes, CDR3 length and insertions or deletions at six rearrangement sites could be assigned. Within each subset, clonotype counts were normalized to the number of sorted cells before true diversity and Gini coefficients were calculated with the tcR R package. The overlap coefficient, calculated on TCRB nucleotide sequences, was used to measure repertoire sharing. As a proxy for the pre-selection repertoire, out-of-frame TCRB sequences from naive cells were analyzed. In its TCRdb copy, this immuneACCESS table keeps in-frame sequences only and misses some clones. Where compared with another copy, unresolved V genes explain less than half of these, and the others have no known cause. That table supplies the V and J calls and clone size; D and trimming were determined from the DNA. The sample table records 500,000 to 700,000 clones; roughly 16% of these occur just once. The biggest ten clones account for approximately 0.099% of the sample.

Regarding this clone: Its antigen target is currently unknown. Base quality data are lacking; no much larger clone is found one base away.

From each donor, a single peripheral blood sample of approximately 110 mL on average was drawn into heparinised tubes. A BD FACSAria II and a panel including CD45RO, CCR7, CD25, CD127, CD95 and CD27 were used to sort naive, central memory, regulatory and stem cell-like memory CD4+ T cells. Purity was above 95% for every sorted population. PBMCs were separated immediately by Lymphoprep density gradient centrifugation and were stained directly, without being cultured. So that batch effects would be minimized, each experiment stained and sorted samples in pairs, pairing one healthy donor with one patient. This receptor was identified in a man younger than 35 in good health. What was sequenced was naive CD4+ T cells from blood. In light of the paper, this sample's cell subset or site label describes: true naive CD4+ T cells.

The CDR3 here reads CASSLARDRGNYGYTF. In nucleotides, the sequence is TGTGCCAGCAGCTTAGCGCGGGACAGGGGAAACTATGGCTACACCTTC. The receptor chain draws on TRBV7-2 and TRBJ1-2; 10 nucleotides in the junction match TRBD1. The germline V gene gives CDR1 as SGHTA and CDR2 as FQGNSA. V ends up 0 bases short and J 2 bases short, with an unmatched junction base count of 3. The CDR3 measures 16 amino acids from cysteine to phenylalanine. Here the CDR3 DNA is all that survives: 48 bases in frame from base 1.